The 3 T cell receptor beta chains reported below all come from one sample, sequenced in a study of blood T cell repertoires in COVID-19. Libraries were prepared by immunoSEQ multiplex PCR; TCRdb keeps only in-frame clonotypes and omits some of them. The repertoire holds about 250,000 clones, with roughly 88% as singletons. The specimen was peripheral blood. The receptors come from a woman in her thirties with COVID-19, enrolled during active disease.

V gene TRBV4-3 combines with J gene TRBJ1-2; D is possibly TRBD1 (5 bases). Trimming took 1 base from V and 6 from J, leaving 9 bases between them. The CDR3 loop spans 13 amino acids. Germline CDR1 and CDR2: LGHNA and YSLEER. The CDR3 loop reads CASSQARQNGYTF. The DNA for the CDR3 is TGCGCCAGCAGCCAAGCAAGACAGAATGGCTACACCTTC.

The chain employs TRBV6-2 or TRBV6-3 and TRBJ2-1; 8 nucleotides agree with TRBD2. The V gene end was trimmed by 0 bases and the J gene end by 6 bases; junction bases not matched to a gene: 7. Germline V lookup: CDR1 MNHEY, CDR2 SVGEGT. The CDR3 totals 16 residues. The CDR3 loop is CASSYSDSGGGNEQFF. The CDR3 DNA reads TGTGCCAGCAGTTACTCGGACAGCGGGGGCGGCAATGAGCAGTTCTTC.

Written as DNA, the CDR3 is TGTGCCAGCGGGACAGGGCCCAATGAGCAGTTCTTC. Its translation: CASGTGPNEQFF. The V and J genes are TRBV7-9 and TRBJ2-1; 9 bases map to TRBD1. This CDR3 comprises 12 residues. CDR1 and CDR2 from the germline V gene are SEHNR and FQNEAQ (reference sequence). The V gene end was trimmed by 8 bases and the J gene end by 6 bases; junction bases not matched to a gene: 2.